Given below is one TCR beta chain in context. As handled by the study authors: Amplified reference gene primers provided the basis for estimating nucleated cell counts. TCRdb's copy holds only in-frame clones and misses some; the assay was immunoSEQ multiplex PCR. The V and J calls and clone size were taken over from that table, and D and trimming were inferred from the DNA. The data show about 270,000 clones, around 90% seen once. The sample comes from a study of blood T cell repertoires in COVID-19. Study at large: Acute-phase and convalescent COVID-19 samples originated in the United States, Italy and Spain.

The V gene end was trimmed by 3 bases and the J gene end by 5 bases; junction bases not matched to a gene: 13. Germline CDR1 is SGDLS and CDR2 is YYNGEE. This CDR3 comprises 17 residues. This chain joins TRBV9 and TRBJ2-2, with 7 bases aligning to TRBD1. Sequencing was done on a sample of peripheral blood. The TCR sequence derives from a man aged 50 or older with acute or convalescent COVID-19. For the CDR3, the DNA is TGTGCCAGCAGCGGTGGACCAGACAGGGAGAGAACCGGGGAGCTGTTTTTT. The encoded protein is CASSGGPDRERTGELFF.